There are many counts of the clone carrying this T cell receptor beta chain. Its target is unknown. Each cDNA molecule in the library carried unique molecular identifiers. Authors' analysis steps: There were a median of approximately 100,000 TCRs per sample, with a range from about 23,224 to 690,600. TCRdb fed the RACE reads into MiXCR, producing one record per CDR3 protein. These V and J calls rely on TCRdb rather than the paper's analysis. In the table there are tens of thousands of distinct CDR3 sequences, over 10% of which are singletons. The sample is drawn from a study of human T cells and chemical hapten exposure. Across the study: Slight differences in pooled library volume were the main source of varying TCR yields across samples. General study points: Clustering by CDR3 similarity yielded significantly more large clusters from expanded TCRs than controls.

This CDR3 is 11 amino acids long. Trimming took 7 bases from V and 7 from J, leaving 14 bases between them. Germline CDR1 SQVTM, CDR2 ANQGSEA. The time point here: patch test 3, about 24 weeks after DPC sensitization. Treatment described: therapeutic diphenylcyclopropenone sensitization with weekly scalp DPC. Specimen: whole blood, collected in connection with sensitization to the hapten diphenylcyclopropenone (DPC). The chain joins TRBV29-1 to TRBJ2-7; D is unresolved. The clonotype originates from a woman between 45 and 60 years old with alopecia areata. Some clones in this sample may be carry-over from other donors' samples. This CDR3 reads CSGARSGEQYF. In DNA form, the CDR3 reads TGCAGCGGTGCAAGGTCCGGGGAGCAGTACTTC.